These T cell receptor beta chains were read from a single sample in a study of T-cell memory formation after mild COVID-19. TCRdb analysed the 5' RACE reads with MiXCR anew, one entry per CDR3 protein. The data show around 220,000 distinct CDR3 sequences, roughly 15% seen once. Sample: PBMCs or a T cell subset sorted from them (not recorded which). Receptors were obtained from a man aged 18 to 35 who had mild COVID-19 (a few samples of this study predate the infection). Cell type and time point are not known. Both conserved end residues are part of each CDR3. The order of the fields is V gene, CDR3 protein.

V: TRBV7-9; CDR3: CASSLASESPLHF
V: TRBV7-2; CDR3: CASSDGLAGVKQFF
V: TRBV3-2; CDR3: CASSLGSFGHEQFF
V: TRBV2; CDR3: CASSLQGVSNEQFF
V: TRBV4-1; CDR3: CASSQEWVRGEKLFF
V: TRBV7-2; CDR3: CASSLFRYEQYF
V: TRBV11-2; CDR3: CASSPIGVTEAFF
V: TRBV5-1; CDR3: CASSSQRFPTDTQYF
V: TRBV6-5; CDR3: CASSRTGDTGELFF
V: TRBV7-8; CDR3: CASSLGADPNTEAFF
V: TRBV12-3/TRBV12-4; CDR3: CASSFNRNYEQYF